These T cell receptor beta chains were read from a single sample in a study of cytomegalovirus exposure and HLA in healthy donors. Libraries were prepared by immunoSEQ multiplex PCR; TCRdb keeps only in-frame clonotypes and omits some of them. This sample's table reports just over 150,000 clones. Material for sequencing was PBMCs. All receptors come from a woman aged 55-75 years in good health and CMV-seronegative. Both conserved end residues are part of each CDR3. D genes are given only for firm matches.

>TRBV19|NA|TRBJ2-7
TGTGCCAGTAGCACAGGGAAGTCCTACGAGCAGTACTTC
CASSTGKSYEQYF
>TRBV5-6|NA|TRBJ1-4
TGTGCCAGCAGCCGGGAGGGGTGGGGTGAAAAACTGTTTTTT
CASSREGWGEKLFF
>TRBV30|TRBD2|TRBJ2-5
TGTGCCTGCGTAAGGGCGGGAGTCGGAGAGACCCAGTACTTC
CACVRAGVGETQYF
>TRBV28|NA|TRBJ1-4
TGTGCCAGCAGTGAAATGAGGGCAACTAATGAAAAACTGTTTTTT
CASSEMRATNEKLFF
>TRBV4-3|NA|TRBJ2-1
TGCGCCAGCAGCCAAGAGTTTGAGCGGGTTGACAATGAGCAGTTCTTC
CASSQEFERVDNEQFF
>TRBV14|TRBD2|TRBJ2-7
TGTGCCAGCAGCCAAGGTGGACTAGCGGGAGCTTACGAGCAGTACTTC
CASSQGGLAGAYEQYF
>TRBV7-9|NA|TRBJ2-7
TGTGCCAGCAGAACAGGACAGCTCTCCAGCGAGCAGTACTTC
CASRTGQLSSEQYF
>TRBV19|NA|TRBJ2-3
TGTGCCAGTAGAATCGGGGGTATCGCAGATACGCAGTATTTT
CASRIGGIADTQYF
>TRBV5-1|NA|TRBJ1-5
TGCGCCAGCAGCTTGGGGGGGCCAAATCAGCCCCAGCATTTT
CASSLGGPNQPQHF
>TRBV6-5|TRBD1|TRBJ2-1
TGTGCCAGCAGTCCTGGGACAGGGAACCTCAATGAGCAGTTCTTC
CASSPGTGNLNEQFF
>TRBV7-2|NA|TRBJ2-5
TGTGCCAGCAGTTTAGTGACAGCCCTAAAAGAGACCCAGTACTTC
CASSLVTALKETQYF
>TRBV5-1|NA|TRBJ1-4
TGCGCCAGCAGCATTACAGGGTCCGATGAAAAACTGTTTTTT
CASSITGSDEKLFF
>TRBV18|TRBD1|TRBJ1-1
TGTGCCAGCTCACCAACGACAGGGCGAAACACTGAAGCTTTCTTT
CASSPTTGRNTEAFF
>TRBV6-5|NA|TRBJ1-6
TGTGCCAGCAGCCCCATCGAGGGCTCTAATTCACCCCTCCACTTT
CASSPIEGSNSPLHF
>TRBV6-5|NA|TRBJ2-2
TGTGCCAGCACTACGACTCCGAACACCGGGGAGCTGTTTTTT
CASTTTPNTGELFF
>TRBV19|NA|TRBJ1-4
TGTGCCAGTAGTATCGTCGACAGGTTTTTTGGAAAACTGTTTTTT
CASSIVDRFFGKLFF
>TRBV10-1|TRBD1|TRBJ1-1
TGCGCCAGCAGCCGGGGACAGGGGAACACTGAAGCTTTCTTT
CASSRGQGNTEAFF
>TRBV4-2|NA|TRBJ2-6
TGTGCCAGCAGCCAAGAGGAGAGACAGGCCGGGGCCAACGTCCTGACTTTC
CASSQEERQAGANVLTF
>TRBV15|NA|TRBJ2-7
TGTGCCACCAGCAGAGTGAGGGGTCTGACAGGAGCCAAAAACGAGCAGTACTTC
CATSRVRGLTGAKNEQYF
>TRBV4-2|TRBD1|TRBJ2-2
TGTGCCAGCAGCCAAGAGACAGGGAGAGTCGCCGGGGAGCTGTTTTTT
CASSQETGRVAGELFF
>TRBV9|NA|TRBJ2-2
TGTGCCAGCAGCTCCGACAGCGCGAACACCGGGGAGCTGTTTTTT
CASSSDSANTGELFF
>TRBV5-1|TRBD1|TRBJ2-2
TGCGCCAGCAGCTCCCGGGACAGTCTCACCGGGGAGCTGTTTTTT
CASSSRDSLTGELFF
>TRBV27|TRBD1|TRBJ1-1
TGTGCCAGCAGTCCCATTCCAGGGGACAGGGTAAACACTGAAGCTTTCTTT
CASSPIPGDRVNTEAFF